Presented here are 8 T cell receptor beta chains from one specimen sequenced in a study of T cell repertoires in cytomegalovirus infection (dated by TCRdb to about 2019). TCRdb lists the instrument as Illumina HiSeq 1500. TCRdb's own reprocessing of the public reads used fastp at Q25 and MiXCR and kept productive beta chains. Each CDR3 protein appears once, grouped with its most common genes and DNA. The table for this sample lists roughly 280,000 distinct CDR3 sequences; approximately 15% of them were counted only once. The ten most abundant clones make up 8.5% to 9% of the sample. The sample taken for sequencing was PBMCs. Receptors were obtained from a human donor in good health (CMV status not recorded). Some clones in this sample may be carry-over from other donors' samples.

In this sample, this clonotype turned up many times. The chain joins TRBV7-8 to TRBJ2-2; TRBD2 matches at 10 bases. The trim removed 5 bases at V and 1 base at J, leaving 4 bases unmatched. Germline-derived CDR1 and CDR2 are SGHVS and FQNEAQ. This CDR3 spans 16 amino acids. The CDR3 spells CASSSRLAGNTGELFF. The CDR3 coding sequence is TGTGCCAGCAGCAGCCGACTAGCGGGGAACACCGGGGAGCTGTTTTTT.

The chain employs TRBV9 and TRBJ1-2; D is undetermined. This CDR3 is 9 amino acids long. Trimming stripped 7 bases from V and 12 bases from J, with 10 bases between. Looked up from germline, CDR1 is SGDLS and CDR2 is YYNGEE. In DNA form, the CDR3 reads TGTGCCAGCGGACCTTACCACACCTTC. Its protein product is CASGPYHTF.

This clonotype was observed at least ten times. The chain combines TRBV25-1 with TRBJ2-1, with 12 bases matching TRBD2. CDR1 MGHDK and CDR2 SYGVNS come from the germline V gene. After removal of 1 base from V and 8 bases from J, the junction contained 24 bases not matched to a gene. The CDR3 extends over 22 amino acids. The DNA for the CDR3 is TGTGCCAGCAGTGAATGGGGAGGGAAAAAACTAGCGGGAGGCCAAGTTGTTGATGAGCAGTTCTTC. Translating gives CASSEWGGKKLAGGQVVDEQFF.

There are many counts of this clonotype. The gene calls are TRBV5-1 and TRBJ2-3; 8 nucleotides line up with TRBD1. The CDR3 is made up of 18 amino acids. V shed 4 bases, J shed 3 bases, and the junction held 16 bases outside the gene matches. Germline values: CDR1 SGHRS, CDR2 YFSETQ. The CDR3 nucleotides read TGCGCCAGCAGCCCGGCCTTTGGACAGGGTTGGGGGACAGATACGCAGTATTTT. Encoded protein: CASSPAFGQGWGTDTQYF.

This clonotype was observed a handful of times. The chain has TRBV28 and TRBJ1-4; TRBD1 matches at 7 bases. Germline V lookup: CDR1 MDHEN, CDR2 SYDVKM. V dropped 6 bases and J dropped 6; count of bases not matched to a gene: 7. The CDR3 extends over 14 amino acids. CDR3 nucleotide sequence: TGTGCCAGCAGCCCACAGGGGCCTTATGAAAAACTGTTTTTT. Protein: CASSPQGPYEKLFF.

This clonotype was observed many times. The chain is built from TRBV6-2 or TRBV6-3 and TRBJ1-2; D remains unclear. CDR3 size: 14 residues. Trimming stripped 7 bases from V and 0 bases from J, with 12 bases between. Germline V gene lookup returns CDR1 MNHEY and CDR2 SVGEGT. The CDR3 loop reads CASISGQANYGYTF. CDR3 DNA sequence: TGTGCCAGCATCTCGGGTCAAGCTAACTATGGCTACACCTTC.

A word on this clonotype: Just one base apart from a much larger clone, this may be a read error. The chain links TRBV7-2 to TRBJ2-3; the match to TRBD2 covers 8 bases. Germline CDR1 SGHTA, CDR2 FQGNSA. This CDR3 spans 16 amino acids. CDR3 sequence: CASSPGGGWGTDTHYF. The DNA for the CDR3 is TGTGCCAGCAGCCCCGGGGGGGGATGGGGCACAGATACGCATTATTTT.

This clonotype was seen more than once but under ten times. The DNA of the CDR3 is TGTGCCAGTAGTATCTTAGGCAGGGGGACCATGAACACTGAAGCTTTCTTT. It translates to CASSILGRGTMNTEAFF. The chain recombines TRBV19 with TRBJ1-1; 7 bases map to TRBD1. Losses at the gene ends were 3 bases for V and 0 bases for J; bases not matched to a gene: 10. Germline V gene lookup returns CDR1 LNHDA and CDR2 SQIVND (reference sequence). The CDR3 spans 17 residues.